This T cell receptor (beta chain) was recorded in a study of regulatory T cells in long-lasting Graves disease (dated by TCRdb to the early 2020s). Broadly, across the study: In the newly diagnosed Graves' disease group, patients had been taking antithyroid drugs for less than 3 months. A total of some 35 samples underwent TCR sequencing, from some 13 patients with persistent Graves' disease and 20 or so patients with newly diagnosed Graves' disease. The study was conducted in China and was registered as a clinical trial. Persistent Graves' disease patients were compared with newly diagnosed Graves' disease patients by peripheral blood TCR sequencing and RNA sequencing.

V loses 2 bases, J loses 1 base, and the germline ends lie 15 bases apart. Its CDR3 holds 16 amino acids, cysteine through phenylalanine. The DNA shown is the 48-base CDR3, in frame from base 1. Per the germline V gene, SGHTA is the CDR1 and FQGNSA is the CDR2. This clonotype occurred many times. No cognate antigen has been identified for it. Base-call qualities are not available, and no considerably larger clone is one nucleotide away. The time point label, read with the paper, signifies: newly diagnosed GD, antithyroid drugs for less than 3 months. For both TCR sequencing and RNA sequencing, RNA was extracted from PBMCs using TRIzol. Graves' disease was diagnosed according to American Thyroid Association guidelines. Patients for the study were recruited at an endocrinology department in Xi'an, China. From each patient, approximately 10 milliliters of peripheral blood was collected into an EDTA anticoagulant tube. Ficoll Paque Plus density gradient separation was used to isolate PBMCs, and no further T cell sorting was performed. RNA quality was checked with an Agilent 2100 Bioanalyzer and agarose gel, and concentration with a NanoDrop 2000.

Preparation of the library involved multiplex PCR. Sequencing took place on an Illumina HiSeq 4000. TCR beta libraries were built with iRepertoire HTBI primers and Arm-PCR amplification of CDR3 regions. Gel purification was performed on PCR products prior to sequencing. The source study handled its data this way. Gene usage analysis of CDR3 amino acid clonotypes relied on the approximately 68 TRBV and 13 to 15 TRBJ segments identified across samples. COPE and FqMerger were used to merge the filtered high-quality paired reads into contigs. BLAST was used to align contigs to IMGT TRBV, TRBD and TRBJ reference genes, and CDR3 was defined according to IMGT. Clonotypes above 0.1% frequency were classified as highly expanded clones. Shannon entropy served as the measure of repertoire diversity, while the Gini coefficient captured V-J evenness. Clonotypes shared by more than one individual were considered public. TCRdb cleaned the public reads at Q25 with fastp, built clones with MiXCR and kept in-frame beta chains. Each CDR3 protein gets just one entry, which takes the most common genes and DNA from the rows behind it. TCRdb's processing, not the study's, gives the V and J calls here. Counted in this sample were 440,000 or so distinct CDR3 sequences; about 17% of them appeared once. Together, the top ten hold roughly a tenth of the sample.

General findings and caveats noted by the study authors: The authors noted that the small sample size was a limitation that may lower accuracy. More public clonotypes were shared among persistent patients (about 2,800) than among newly diagnosed patients (966). Preferential use of TRBV28, TRBJ1-2 and TRBJ2-5 was observed in persistent disease, whereas TRBV20-1 and TRBJ2-1 were favored in newly diagnosed disease. Lower TCR Shannon entropy and fewer highly expanded clones were observed in persistent Graves' disease patients than in newly diagnosed patients, which suggested clonal expansion. Sequencing and analysis were restricted to the TCR beta chain. The study examined only peripheral blood because the primary lesion, thyroid tissue, could not be accessed.

The same sample was also used in a study of T cells in Graves' hyperthyroidism and ophthalmopathy. The second study, in turn, reports: Stable Graves' hyperthyroidism was defined as the absence of progression to ophthalmopathy over 18 months of follow-up. Hyperthyroidism patients were newly diagnosed, with disease duration under 2 months, and aged 18 to 65 years. The study excluded patients with uncontrolled infections, other autoimmune diseases, pregnancy or lactation. Diagnoses relied on clinical symptoms, serum thyroxine and TRAb, thyroid ultrasound and orbital computed tomography. For the first round of RT-PCR on the TCR CDR3, the HTBI primer set was used together with the Qiagen OneStep RT-PCR kit. Most expanded thyroid clonotypes (frequency above 0.001) were also found in blood, which suggests that blood repertoires may mirror thyroid immune responses. A model built on a 13 V-J signature distinguished ophthalmopathy from stable hyperthyroidism, reaching 85% to 90% sensitivity and about 81% specificity in cross-validation and 80%/75% in testing. In validation, progression to ophthalmopathy was predicted by the model with nearly 71% sensitivity and roughly 76% specificity, a median of about 6 months before onset. TCR V-J signatures able to tell the groups apart were searched for in a discovery cohort of about a hundred patients, of whom about 40 had Graves' ophthalmopathy and more than 55 had stable Graves' hyperthyroidism. Prospective prediction of ophthalmopathy was tested in an independent validation cohort consisting of 18 hyperthyroidism patients and 15 or so patients who later progressed to ophthalmopathy. The 90 or so discovery patients were randomly split 7:3 into training and test sets. The study also compared thyroid tissue and blood T-cell repertoires from about six Graves' hyperthyroidism patients. Once sampling was done, hyperthyroidism patients were given methimazole at a starting dose of 30 mg daily, whereas ophthalmopathy patients were given high-dose intravenous methylprednisolone. The libraries were constructed in a second round of multiplex PCR and then size-selected and purified. Paired-end sequencing of the libraries was performed with 100 bp reads on an Illumina HiSeq2000. SOAPnuke was used to process the raw data, throwing out any read that contained adapters or uncalled bases, had a mean Phred below 15, or lacked an exact constant-primer or identifier match. COPE v1.2.5 was used to merge high-quality paired reads, and clonotypes were defined as unique nucleotide sequences. Clonotypes were aligned to IMGT TRBV, TRBD and TRBJ reference segments using MiTCR v1.1. Analysis was restricted to V-J combinations with a frequency above 0.0001, which covered just over 98% of repertoires. The TCS score was defined as F50 (clonal expansion) divided by E x V (chaos), with BLOSUM62-based TCRdist calculated between CDR3 peptides within each V-J. Welch's t-statistics and random forest reduced several hundred V-J features to roughly 13, which were used in a naive Bayes classifier (R e1071). Sample size was not statistically predetermined, and investigators were not blinded to group allocation. The paper describes TCR Vbeta CDR3 sequencing of roughly 130 peripheral blood samples, made up of approximately 40 ophthalmopathy patients, roughly 80 hyperthyroidism patients and roughly 17 progressor patients.

The clonotype comes from a woman in her twenties or thirties with Graves disease. Donor details come from another sample of the same person, matched by shared clones. Rearrangement joined TRBV7-2 to TRBJ2-7, with the D call perhaps TRBD1 or TRBD2, as 6 bases match in each case. Sample: peripheral blood mononuclear cells (PBMCs), taken at new diagnosis, from a patient treated with antithyroid drugs. The CDR3 has the sequence CASSLSGGTISYEQYF. The bases read TGTGCCAGCAGCTTAAGTGGCGGGACAATTTCCTACGAGCAGTACTTC. Where the CDR3 stops, the reference TRBV7-2 and TRBJ2-7 genes take over; the full variable domain is GAGVSQSPSNKVTEKGKDVELRCDPISGHTALYWYRQSLGQGLEFLIYFQGNSAPDKSGLPSDRFSAERTGGSVSTLTIQRTQQEDSAVYLCASSLSGGTISYEQYFGPGTRLTVT.